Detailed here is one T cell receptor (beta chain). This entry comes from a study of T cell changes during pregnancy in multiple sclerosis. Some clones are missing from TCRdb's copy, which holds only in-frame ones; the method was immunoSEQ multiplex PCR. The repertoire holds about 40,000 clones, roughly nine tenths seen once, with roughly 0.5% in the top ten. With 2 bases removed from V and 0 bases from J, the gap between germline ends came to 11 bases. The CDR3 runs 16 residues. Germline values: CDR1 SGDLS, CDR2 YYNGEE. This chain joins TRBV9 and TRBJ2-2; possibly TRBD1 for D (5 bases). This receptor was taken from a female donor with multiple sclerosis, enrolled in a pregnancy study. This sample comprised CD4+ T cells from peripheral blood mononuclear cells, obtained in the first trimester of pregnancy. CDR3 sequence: CASSVTTGANTGELFF. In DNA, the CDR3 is TGTGCCAGCAGCGTTACAACAGGCGCGAACACCGGGGAGCTGTTTTTT. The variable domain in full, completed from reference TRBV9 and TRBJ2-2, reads DSGVTQTPKHLITATGQRVTLRCSPRSGDLSVYWYQQSLDQGLQFLIQYYNGEERAKGNILERFSAQQFPDLHSELNLSSLELGDSALYFCASSVTTGANTGELFFGEGSRLTVL.